Reported below is one T cell receptor (beta chain). Method: immunoSEQ multiplex PCR; TCRdb's copy keeps in-frame clones and lacks some. The sample has more than 70,000 clones; just under 90% are singletons. These data originate in a study of control samples from healthy donors and cancer patients. The CDR3 spans 17 residues. Trimming took off 3 bases at V and 0 bases at J, with 13 bases between the two ends. Germline V gives CDR1 SGHNT, CDR2 YYREEE (reference sequence). The sample was PBMCs. This chain uses TRBV5-4 with TRBJ1-6, with no clear D. This receptor was identified in a man aged 55 to 70 with lung cancer. The CDR3 nucleotides are TGTGCCAGCAGCTCGGACGGGGAGAGCTCCTATAATTCACCCCTCCACTTT. Protein product: CASSSDGESSYNSPLHF. Using reference TRBV5-4 and TRBJ1-6 for the parts outside the CDR3, the full variable domain is ETGVTQSPTHLIKTRGQQVTLRCSSQSGHNTVSWYQQALGQGPQFIFQYYREEENGRGNFPPRFSGLQFPNYSSELNVNALELDDSALYLCASSSDGESSYNSPLHFGNGTRLTVT.